The TCR beta chain described here comes from a study of cytomegalovirus exposure and HLA in healthy donors (dated by TCRdb to the late 2010s). About the study as a whole: An earlier analysis of approximately 600 of the donors reported 250 to 300 Gb of sequence data and some 120 million unique TCR beta sequences from 150 million to 200 million T cells. An early release that covered about 640 HLA-typed donors contained around 300 gigabases of sequencing data and some 87 million unique TCR sequences. Among the roughly 390 genotyped donors, about 85% belonged to the genetic ancestry cluster associated with self-reported Caucasian donors. The study was designed to test whether signatures of past pathogen exposure could be identified by cataloging public T cell receptors. Using immunosequencing, the study profiled T cell repertoires from 550 to 750 subjects and related those repertoires to cytomegalovirus serostatus. Besides the first cohort of 550 to 750 subjects, a separate validation cohort made up of 120 different subjects was used. To predict cytomegalovirus infection status, the study brought together high-throughput TCR immunosequencing, statistical association of individual TCRs with disease status, and machine learning. A later analysis re-examined previously published TCR beta repertoires from just over 650 donors and added high-resolution HLA genotyping to investigate patterns of TCR occurrence. Rather than using new phenotypic data, the later analysis identified candidate immune exposures from TCR beta sequences and from how often those sequences occurred across donors. An earlier analysis of approximately 630 of the donors applied high-throughput TCR beta sequencing to assess whether each TCR beta V gene segment acted as functional or pseudogenic. Donor age, sex, ethnicity and CMV serostatus were compiled together with the repertoire data. A later genetic analysis took genome-wide SNP genotypes for about 60% of the roughly 670 donors and used that subset as a discovery cohort. All discovery cohort repertoires had been generated using a single sequencing platform. Class I and class II HLA loci were covered by the typing at four-digit resolution. Typing coverage varied by locus: roughly 620-630 donors for A, B, C, DRB1 and DQB1; approximately 500 for DQA1; nearly 610 for DPA1; under 490 for DPB1. About 5 DR-DQ haplotypes were handled as single units for association and clustering, since linkage in the cohort was strong. Among roughly 400 genotyped donors of the cohort, an average of around 250,000 unique TCR beta nucleotide sequences was sequenced per donor, of which roughly 18% were non-productive.

Overall study results and their limits: The study listed 150 to 200 TCR beta chains as associated with cytomegalovirus. A further reported finding was that TCR beta sequences accurately predicted the HLA-A and HLA-B alleles for most subjects in the first cohort. The authors suggested that the approach could potentially be generalized to other disease states and immunological phenotypes. In a later analysis, HLA-associated TCR beta chains were found to be more clonally expanded and to have lower generation probabilities than equally common non-associated chains. A few of the identified cytomegalovirus-associated TCR beta chains were confirmed in vitro to be specific for cytomegalovirus antigens. In both the original and validation cohorts, the classifier was reported to diagnose cytomegalovirus status with high specificity and sensitivity. A later analysis reported that several top co-occurrence clusters appeared linked to parvovirus B19, influenza, CMV and Epstein-Barr virus. For the cohort, immune exposure information was limited to CMV serostatus. In this cohort, only TCR beta chains were sequenced, and detectable features were limited by the absence of alpha or paired-chain data. Some IMGT-functional V segments, including TRBV6-2 and TRBV6-3, could not be told apart with the 87-base-pair reads, so those segments were excluded. Compared with the approximately 670-donor mean, donors in an Asian-associated ancestry cluster had fewer N-insertions in productive TCRs, according to a later genetic analysis. Assigning TCR associations to individual alleles was difficult when HLA alleles, especially DR and DQ, strongly co-occurred. In a later analysis, TCR association rates were found to vary across HLA loci, with the most associated TCRs seen for DRB1 alleles and the fewest for HLA-C alleles. Specific HLA alleles were associated with 15,000 to 20,000 TCR beta sequences at a false discovery rate of 0.05 in a later analysis. Most TCR sequences were observed very rarely across donors, whereas some public TCRs were present in many individuals. In a later genetic analysis, a missense DCLRE1C variant was associated with V-gene and J-gene trimming of TCR beta chains, and the association was replicated in an independent cohort. The sequencing pipeline was judged likely to have produced a cluster of highly shared sequence variants as a technical artifact. Linkage disequilibrium might explain the correlated functional status among segregating V segments, but an unknown experimental factor could not be ruled out. Because some donors lacked HLA typing at each locus, the association tests relied only on the typed subset. In an earlier analysis of some 500 of the donors, most TCR beta V segments were observed in productive rearrangements about 87% or about 30% of the time, broadly matching IMGT annotations. In a later analysis, most CMV-associated TCR beta chains were found to appear HLA-restricted, with HLA associations seemingly driven largely by CMV exposure. Roughly 15 rarely observed V segments, including chromosome 9 orphons, were excluded from the earlier analysis of almost 600 of the donors because counts were too low. Presence/absence analyses assumed roughly uniform sequencing depth across donors, an assumption that may not hold.

This clone appeared a few times. Its cognate antigen has yet to be identified. No quality values exist for individual bases; no much larger clone is one base distant. As encoded in the germline V gene, CDR1 is SGDLS while CDR2 is YYNGEE. Reading from cysteine to phenylalanine, the CDR3 counts 16 amino acids. Only the CDR3 region is kept as DNA, spanning 48 bases read in frame from base 1. Germline trimming: 3 bases from V, 0 bases from J; junction bases outside gene matches: 5. Preparation of the library involved the immunoSEQ multiplex PCR assay. For the multiplex PCR, a mixture combining 60 forward primers for TCR Vbeta segments and 13 reverse primers for TCR Jbeta segments was used. The CDR3 region of rearranged TCR beta genes was amplified from genomic DNA with a multiplex PCR assay. On the Illumina HiSeq System, the amplified TCR beta libraries were sequenced as 87-base-pair reads. Per the original workflow: A later analysis counted 65 million to 90 million unique TCR beta chains across the 670 or so repertoires, and some 11 million of these chains were shared by at least two donors. Raw reads were error-corrected and collapsed into unique sequences by a nearest-neighbor algorithm in which closely related sequences were merged to remove PCR and sequencing errors. CDR3 sequences were aligned to IMGT reference sequences to assign V, D and J gene segments. Each retained sequence needed at least a six-nucleotide match to both a V gene segment and a J gene segment. Rearrangements were called productive when the CDR3 lacked stop codons and stayed in frame with V and J; all others were non-productive. CDR3 was defined by IMGT convention, running from the second conserved V-encoded cysteine to the conserved J-encoded phenylalanine. The earlier analysis of some 550 of the donors excluded any sequence lacking an unambiguous match to a single V gene segment. In an earlier analysis of approximately 610 of the donors, V segments were called functional above 56.7% productive rearrangements and were called segregating when the between-donor standard deviation exceeded 5%. A statistical classification framework was built to diagnose cytomegalovirus status from the catalog of TCR beta chain sequences. In a later analysis, TCR nucleotide sequences were compared against IMGT/GENE-DB human TR gene sequences so that V and J genes could be assigned. Using the TCRdist pipeline, a later analysis assigned CDR3 sequences along with most-parsimonious VDJ recombination scenarios. In a later analysis, every TCR beta chain was defined by the combination of its CDR3 amino acid sequence and its V-gene family, and reads without a unique V-gene family were dropped. As a way to deal with suspected cross-contamination and a sequencing artifact, a later analysis dropped roughly 600 nucleotide sequences that were highly shared and had low generation probability. A later analysis calculated a clonal expansion index for each public chain from normalized within-repertoire ranks of inferred template counts. A later analysis computed generation probabilities with a VDJ recombination model fitted to out-of-frame rearrangements, and checked the results against IGoR. Hypergeometric tests were used in a later analysis to score TCR-TCR, TCR-HLA and TCR-CMV co-occurrence, with a repertoire-size bias correction applied to the TCR pairs. In a later analysis, false discovery rates were estimated by permuting HLA or CMV assignments 20 times. A later analysis grouped co-occurring TCRs with DBSCAN, adding TCRdist sequence similarity when clustering within HLA-allele-positive subsets. Repertoires with fewer than 30,000 or more than 120,000 public chains, plus five repertoires with anomalous nucleotide sharing, were excluded from co-occurrence clustering. TCRdb limited this immuneACCESS table to in-frame rearrangements with V and J called. A share of clones is missing; checked studies link under half to unresolved V genes, and the rest is unexplained. V, J and clone size are those of that table, while D and trimming were read from the DNA. Here the sample has roughly 180,000 clones; 70% to 85% occur a single time. 1.4% of the sample goes to the ten largest clones.

The cohort consisted of hundreds of healthy bone marrow donors. At the time of sampling, every cohort member was nominally healthy, though immune exposures that went unrecorded were likely present. The donor tested CMV seropositive and was one of the 289 seropositive cohort members. A peripheral blood sample was provided by each donor, and peripheral blood mononuclear cells were used for TCR beta sequencing. Genomic DNA extraction from the blood cell samples was performed with the Qiagen DNeasy Blood Extraction Kit. The receptor comes from a woman aged 25 to 39 in good health and CMV-seropositive. The chain is assembled from TRBV9 and TRBJ2-3; TRBD1 aligns with 9 central bases. Input material: PBMCs. The DNA reads as follows: TGTGCCAGCAGCGCCCTGGGACAGGGTAGCACAGATACGCAGTATTTT. Its coded protein is CASSALGQGSTDTQYF.